This T cell receptor beta chain was obtained from a study of T-cell memory formation after mild COVID-19. Whole-study results and caveats: Among CD4+ contracting clones, most were CM and EM, and CD8+ ones EMRA.

TCRdb independently ran MiXCR on the 5' RACE reads; one entry per CDR3 protein. The repertoire holds around 300,000 distinct CDR3 sequences, with roughly 21% as singletons. This clonotype came up a few times. What it binds is not known. This receptor was identified in a man between 18 and 29 years old who had mild COVID-19 (a few samples of this study predate the infection). Cell type and time point are not known. What was sequenced was PBMCs or a T cell subset sorted from them (not recorded which).

The CDR3 sequence: CASSYWSVRQGATEAFF. Written as DNA, the CDR3 is TGTGCCAGCAGTTACTGGTCGGTACGTCAGGGGGCCACTGAAGCTTTCTTT. The rearrangement joins TRBV6-5 to TRBJ1-1, with 8 bases lining up with TRBD1. The CDR3 runs 17 residues. J lost 4 bases, V lost 1 base, and 11 bases had no gene match. The germline V gene encodes CDR1 MNHEY and CDR2 SVGAGI.